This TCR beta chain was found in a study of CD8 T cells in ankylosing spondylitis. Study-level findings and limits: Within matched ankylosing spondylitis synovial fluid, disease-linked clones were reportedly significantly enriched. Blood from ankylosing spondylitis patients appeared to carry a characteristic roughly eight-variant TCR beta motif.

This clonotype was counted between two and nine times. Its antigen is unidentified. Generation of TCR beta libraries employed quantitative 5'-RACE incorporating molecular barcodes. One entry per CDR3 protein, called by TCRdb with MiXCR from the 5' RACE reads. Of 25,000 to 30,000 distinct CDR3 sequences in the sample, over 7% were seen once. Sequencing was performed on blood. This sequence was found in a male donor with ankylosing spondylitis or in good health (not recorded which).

CDR3 coding DNA: TGCGCCAGCAGCTCCCTCCCCCCCGGGGGGGGATCGAACACTGAAGCTTTCTTT. Amino acids: CASSSLPPGGGSNTEAFF. The V call is TRBV5-1, the J call TRBJ1-1, with D possibly being TRBD1 (5 bases). The germline CDR1 and CDR2 sequences are SGHRS and YFSETQ. With 3 bases removed from V and 1 base from J, the gap between germline ends came to 22 bases. This CDR3 contains 18 residues.